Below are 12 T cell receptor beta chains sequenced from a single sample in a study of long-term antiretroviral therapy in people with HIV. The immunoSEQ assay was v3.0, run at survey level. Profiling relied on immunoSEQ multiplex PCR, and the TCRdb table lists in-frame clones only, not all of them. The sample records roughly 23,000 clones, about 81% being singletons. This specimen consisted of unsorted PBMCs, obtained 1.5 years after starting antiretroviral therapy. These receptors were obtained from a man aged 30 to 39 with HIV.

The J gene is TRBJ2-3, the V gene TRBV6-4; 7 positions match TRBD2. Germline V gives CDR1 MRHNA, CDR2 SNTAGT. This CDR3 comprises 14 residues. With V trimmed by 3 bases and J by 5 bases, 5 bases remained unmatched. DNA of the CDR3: TGTGCCAGCAGTGAGGGGACGGGAGGAGATACGCAGTATTTT. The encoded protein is CASSEGTGGDTQYF.

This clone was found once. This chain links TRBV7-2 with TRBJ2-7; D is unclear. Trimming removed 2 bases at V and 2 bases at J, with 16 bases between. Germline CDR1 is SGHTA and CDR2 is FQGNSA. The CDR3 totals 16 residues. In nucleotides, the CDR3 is TGTGCCAGCAGCTTAAGCCCCTTGTCTTATCCCTACGAGCAGTACTTC. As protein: CASSLSPLSYPYEQYF.

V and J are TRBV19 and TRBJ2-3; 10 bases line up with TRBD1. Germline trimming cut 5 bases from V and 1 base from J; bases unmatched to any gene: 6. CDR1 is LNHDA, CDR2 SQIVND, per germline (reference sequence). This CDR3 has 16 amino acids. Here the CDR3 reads CASSLGQGKGTDTQYF. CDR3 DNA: TGTGCCAGTAGTCTGGGACAGGGGAAAGGCACAGATACGCAGTATTTT. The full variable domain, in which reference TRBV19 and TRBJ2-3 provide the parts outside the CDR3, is DGGITQSPKYLFRKEGQNVTLSCEQNLNHDAMYWYRQDPGQGLRLIYYSQIVNDFQKGDIAEGYSVSREKKESFPLTVTSAQKNPTAFYLCASSLGQGKGTDTQYFGPGTRLTVL.

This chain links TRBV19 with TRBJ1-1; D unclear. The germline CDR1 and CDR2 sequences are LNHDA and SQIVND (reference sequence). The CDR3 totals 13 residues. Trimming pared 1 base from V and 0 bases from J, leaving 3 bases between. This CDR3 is CASSIGVNTEAFF. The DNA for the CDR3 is TGTGCCAGTAGTATAGGAGTGAACACTGAAGCTTTCTTT. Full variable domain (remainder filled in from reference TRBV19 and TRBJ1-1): DGGITQSPKYLFRKEGQNVTLSCEQNLNHDAMYWYRQDPGQGLRLIYYSQIVNDFQKGDIAEGYSVSREKKESFPLTVTSAQKNPTAFYLCASSIGVNTEAFFGQGTRLTVV.

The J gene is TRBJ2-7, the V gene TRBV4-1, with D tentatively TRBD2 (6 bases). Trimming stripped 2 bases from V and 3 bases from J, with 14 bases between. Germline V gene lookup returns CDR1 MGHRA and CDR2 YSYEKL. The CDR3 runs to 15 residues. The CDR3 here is CASSQRGGELYEQYF. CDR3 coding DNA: TGCGCCAGCAGCCAAAGAGGAGGGGAGCTCTACGAGCAGTACTTC.

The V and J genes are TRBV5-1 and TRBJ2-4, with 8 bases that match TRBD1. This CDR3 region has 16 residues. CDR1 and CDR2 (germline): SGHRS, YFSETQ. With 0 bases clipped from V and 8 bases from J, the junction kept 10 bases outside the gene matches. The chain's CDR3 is CASSLATGTGGDIQYF. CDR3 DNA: TGCGCCAGCAGCTTGGCAACCGGGACAGGTGGGGACATTCAGTACTTC. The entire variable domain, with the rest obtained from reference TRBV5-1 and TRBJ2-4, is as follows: KAGVTQTPRYLIKTRGQQVTLSCSPISGHRSVSWYQQTPGQGLQFLFEYFSETQRNKGNFPGRFSGRQFSNSRSEMNVSTLELGDSALYLCASSLATGTGGDIQYFGAGTRLSVL.

CDR3 sequence reads: CASSSLAGQSYNEQFF. The CDR3 DNA follows: TGTGCCAGCAGCTCCCTTGCGGGGCAATCCTACAATGAGCAGTTCTTC. The chain recombines TRBV7-2 with TRBJ2-1; tentative D call: TRBD2 (6 bases). With 4 bases removed from V and 1 base from J, the gap between germline ends came to 14 bases. Germline CDR1 reads SGHTA; CDR2 reads FQGNSA. The CDR3 length is 16 residues.

The DNA of the CDR3 is TGTGCCTGGAGGGGGTTGGTTGGCGGGGAGCTGTTTTTT. It codes for CAWRGLVGGELFF. The V gene is TRBV30, the J gene TRBJ2-2; D remains ambiguous. The V gene's germline CDR1 is GTSNPN and CDR2 SVGIG (reference sequence). The CDR3 is 13 residues long. V lost 3 bases and J lost 7, with 12 bases in between.

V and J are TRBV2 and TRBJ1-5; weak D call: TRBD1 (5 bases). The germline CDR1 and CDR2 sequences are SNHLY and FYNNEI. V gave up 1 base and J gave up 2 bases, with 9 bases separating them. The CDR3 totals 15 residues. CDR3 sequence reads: CASSEEGSGNQPQHF. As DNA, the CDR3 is TGTGCCAGCAGTGAAGAGGGGAGCGGCAATCAGCCCCAGCATTTT.

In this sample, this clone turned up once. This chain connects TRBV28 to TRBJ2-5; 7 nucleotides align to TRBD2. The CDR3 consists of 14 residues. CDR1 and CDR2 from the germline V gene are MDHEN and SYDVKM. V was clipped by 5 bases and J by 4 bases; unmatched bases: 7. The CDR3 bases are TGTGCCAGCAGTGTTTCCCCTAGCGGAGAGACCCAGTACTTC. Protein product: CASSVSPSGETQYF.

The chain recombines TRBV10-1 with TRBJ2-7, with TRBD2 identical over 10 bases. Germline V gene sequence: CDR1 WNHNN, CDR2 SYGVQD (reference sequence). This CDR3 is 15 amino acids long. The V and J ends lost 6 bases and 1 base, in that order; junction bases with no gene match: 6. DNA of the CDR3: TGCGCCAGCAGCGCTAGCGGGAGTGGATCCTACGAGCAGTACTTC. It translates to CASSASGSGSYEQYF.

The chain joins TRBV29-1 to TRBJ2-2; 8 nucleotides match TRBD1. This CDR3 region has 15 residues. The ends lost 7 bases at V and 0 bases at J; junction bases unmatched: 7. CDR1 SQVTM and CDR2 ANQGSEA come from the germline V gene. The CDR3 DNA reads TGCAGCGCTCTACAGGGACAGGCGAACACCGGGGAGCTGTTTTTT. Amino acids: CSALQGQANTGELFF.